These 19 T cell receptor beta chains were all obtained from the same sample, sequenced in a study of Ad26.COV2.S vaccination and SARS-CoV-2 variants. The treatment was: around 19 received Ad26.COV2.S at low or high dose, single or two shots; about 5 received placebo; per-sample allocation not given. Vaccine and placebo recipients were sampled on day 63 after the first injection. Clones were sequenced by immunoSEQ multiplex PCR, and TCRdb holds only the in-frame ones, with some missing. The data show 510,000 or so clones, with approximately 88% seen just once and over 10% held by the top ten. The sequencing here drew on peripheral blood, taken in a trial of Ad26.COV2.S vaccine versus placebo. The receptors here all came from a person aged 18 to 65 who received the Ad26.COV2.S COVID-19 vaccine or a placebo.

This clone was detected only once. The rearrangement uses TRBV19 and TRBJ2-1, with D unclear. V was cut by 4 bases and J by 8 bases, with 9 bases left in between. This CDR3 is built from 12 residues. Germline V gene sequence: CDR1 LNHDA, CDR2 SQIVND (reference sequence). The CDR3 here is CASSTLLDEQFF. In DNA form, the CDR3 reads TGTGCCAGTAGTACCTTGTTGGATGAGCAGTTCTTC.

CDR3 nucleotides: TGTGCCAGCACCCTAGGGACAGAATCCTACAATGAGCAGTTCTTC. Translated, it gives CASTLGTESYNEQFF. The gene calls are TRBV28 and TRBJ2-1, with 7 bases lining up with TRBD1. Trimming cost V 7 bases and J 1 base; bases outside gene matches: 7. Germline CDR1 is MDHEN and CDR2 is SYDVKM. This CDR3 comprises 15 residues.

This clone came up a few times. Other nucleotide sequences from this sample produce the same CDR3. The J gene is TRBJ2-5, the V gene TRBV7-6; 7 bases align to TRBD2. The CDR3 totals 15 residues. Germline V CDR1 and CDR2: SGHVS, FNYEAQ. V dropped 2 bases and J dropped 2; count of bases not matched to a gene: 5. Written as DNA, the CDR3 is TGTGCCAGCAGCTTAAGTGCGGGACTACAAGAGACCCAGTACTTC. Translating it yields CASSLSAGLQETQYF. The variable domain in full, completed from reference TRBV7-6 and TRBJ2-5, reads GAGVSQSPRYKVTKRGQDVALRCDPISGHVSLYWYRQALGQGPEFLTYFNYEAQQDKSGLPNDRFSAERPEGSISTLTIQRTEQRDSAMYRCASSLSAGLQETQYFGPGTRLLVL.

V and J are TRBV9 and TRBJ2-7; 8 positions match TRBD2. Germline V gene lookup returns CDR1 SGDLS and CDR2 YYNGEE. The CDR3 is 18 residues long. The V segment lost 4 bases and the J segment 4 bases; nucleotides outside the gene matches: 19. DNA of the CDR3: TGTGCCAGCAGCCACCCTGGGGGGGATAGCGGGGCTACATACGAGCAGTACTTC. This encodes CASSHPGGDSGATYEQYF.

V usage is TRBV29-1 and J usage is TRBJ2-3, with D hard to call. Per germline, CDR1 SQVTM and CDR2 ANQGSEA. The V and J ends lost 4 bases and 0 bases respectively, with 11 bases between them. The CDR3 runs 14 residues. Here the CDR3 reads CSVGMRLSTDTQYF. In nucleotides, the CDR3 is TGCAGCGTTGGAATGCGCCTTAGCACAGATACGCAGTATTTT.

This chain connects TRBV29-1 to TRBJ1-5; tentative D call: TRBD1 (6 bases). CDR3 length: 17 residues. The V end lost 6 bases, the J end lost 0 bases, and 21 bases lay between the germline ends. Germline V gene sequence: CDR1 SQVTM, CDR2 ANQGSEA. This CDR3 is CSVGGGRGDYSNQPQHF. CDR3 DNA: TGCAGCGTCGGAGGGGGTCGGGGGGATTATAGCAATCAGCCCCAGCATTTT. The whole variable domain, filled in from reference TRBV29-1 and TRBJ1-5, reads SAVISQKPSRDICQRGTSLTIQCQVDSQVTMMFWYRQQPGQSLTLIATANQGSEATYESGFVIDKFPISRPNLTFSTLTVSNMSPEDSSIYLCSVGGGRGDYSNQPQHFGDGTRLSIL.

This chain links TRBV5-1 with TRBJ2-1, with TRBD2 matching over 9 bases. Germline V gene sequence: CDR1 SGHRS, CDR2 YFSETQ. After removal of 6 bases from V and 0 bases from J, the junction contained 13 bases not matched to a gene. The CDR3 sequence is 18 residues long. The CDR3 sequence is CASNFQGLAGSSYNEQFF. The CDR3 DNA sequence: TGCGCCAGCAATTTTCAGGGGCTAGCGGGGAGCTCCTACAATGAGCAGTTCTTC.

The chain couples TRBV28 to TRBJ2-7; D might be TRBD2 (6 bases). Trimming removed 3 bases at V and 3 bases at J, with 12 bases between. This CDR3 is built from 14 residues. Germline V gene lookup returns CDR1 MDHEN and CDR2 SYDVKM. The CDR3 nucleotides are TGTGCCAGCAGTTTTGGGGGGTCTGGCTACGAGCAGTACTTC. Its protein product is CASSFGGSGYEQYF.

The chain uses TRBV5-1 and TRBJ2-3; TRBD2 agrees at 10 bases. The germline gives CDR1 SGHRS, CDR2 YFSETQ. The length of the CDR3 is 16 residues. The V segment lost 1 base and the J segment 1 base; nucleotides outside the gene matches: 3. CDR3 nucleotides: TGCGCCAGCAGCTTGTCACTAGCGGGACGCACAGATACGCAGTATTTT. Translating it yields CASSLSLAGRTDTQYF. The whole variable domain, remainder taken from reference TRBV5-1 and TRBJ2-3, is KAGVTQTPRYLIKTRGQQVTLSCSPISGHRSVSWYQQTPGQGLQFLFEYFSETQRNKGNFPGRFSGRQFSNSRSEMNVSTLELGDSALYLCASSLSLAGRTDTQYFGPGTRLTVL.

The chain links TRBV9 to TRBJ2-3; possible D gene TRBD2, 5 bases. This CDR3 contains 13 residues. Trimming took off 3 bases at V and 6 bases at J, with 11 bases between the two ends. Germline V CDR1 and CDR2: SGDLS, YYNGEE. CDR3 residues: CASSGVWEDTQYF. The CDR3 coding sequence is TGTGCCAGCAGCGGCGTTTGGGAGGATACGCAGTATTTT.

The rearrangement joins TRBV29-1 to TRBJ2-3, with D perhaps matching TRBD2 (6 bases). Trimming shortened V by 7 bases and J by 2 bases, and 16 bases separated the two germline ends. Germline V lookup: CDR1 SQVTM, CDR2 ANQGSEA. CDR3 length: 14 residues. CDR3 protein: CSASTSGATDTQYF. CDR3 sequence (DNA): TGCAGCGCCTCGACTAGTGGGGCCACAGATACGCAGTATTTT.

The V and J genes are TRBV4-3 and TRBJ2-2, with D possibly being TRBD1 (5 bases). V was trimmed by 0 bases and J by 1 base, leaving 9 bases between them. CDR1 is LGHNA, CDR2 YSLEER, per germline. This CDR3 has 16 residues. CDR3 bases: TGCGCCAGCAGCCAAGATCAGGGCGGGAACACCGGGGAGCTGTTTTTT. It encodes CASSQDQGGNTGELFF.

The gene calls are TRBV10-3 and TRBJ1-5, with D possibly being TRBD1 (5 bases). There are 13 residues in the CDR3. V dropped 3 bases and J dropped 2 bases, with 5 bases sitting between them. Germline loops: CDR1 ENHRY, CDR2 SYGVKD. DNA for the CDR3: TGTGCCATCAGTGACAGGGGCAATCAGCCCCAGCATTTT. Encoded protein: CAISDRGNQPQHF.

This clone has only one observation. V gene TRBV18 combines with J gene TRBJ2-2; D ambiguous. This CDR3 has 14 amino acids. Trimming stripped 0 bases from V and 6 bases from J, with 8 bases between. Germline lookup yields CDR1 KGHSH and CDR2 LQKENI. The CDR3 DNA reads TGTGCCAGCTCACCACCTAGCCGCCCCGGGGAGCTGTTTTTT. Protein sequence: CASSPPSRPGELFF. Full variable domain (missing parts from reference TRBV18 and TRBJ2-2): NAGVMQNPRHLVRRRGQEARLRCSPMKGHSHVYWYRQLPEEGLKFMVYLQKENIIDESGMPKERFSAEFPKEGPSILRIQQVVRGDSAAYFCASSPPSRPGELFFGEGSRLTVL.

This chain connects TRBV14 to TRBJ1-2; 12 bases match TRBD1. Losses at the gene ends were 4 bases for V and 4 bases for J; bases not matched to a gene: 4. This CDR3 is 15 amino acids long. Germline CDR1 reads SGHDN; CDR2 reads FVKESK. The CDR3 bases are TGTGCCAGCAGCCGGGACAGGGGGCTTTTCTATGGCTACACCTTC. Protein product: CASSRDRGLFYGYTF.

The chain uses TRBV9 and TRBJ1-4, with D hard to call. V dropped 3 bases and J dropped 5 bases, with 17 bases sitting between them. This CDR3 spans 16 amino acids. Germline assignment: CDR1 SGDLS and CDR2 YYNGEE. This CDR3 reads CASSGPSGLRNEKLFF. CDR3 nucleotides: TGTGCCAGCAGCGGACCTTCCGGGCTTCGCAATGAAAAACTGTTTTTT. Based on the CDR3 plus reference TRBV9 and TRBJ1-4, the full variable domain is DSGVTQTPKHLITATGQRVTLRCSPRSGDLSVYWYQQSLDQGLQFLIQYYNGEERAKGNILERFSAQQFPDLHSELNLSSLELGDSALYFCASSGPSGLRNEKLFFGSGTQLSVL.

This clone appeared once. V gene TRBV7-2 combines with J gene TRBJ2-7, with 12 positions matching TRBD2. Germline assignment: CDR1 SGHTA and CDR2 FQGNSA. J was trimmed by 0 bases and V by 3 bases; bases with no gene match: 3. The CDR3 extends over 16 amino acids. CDR3 residues: CASSFTSGRPSYEQYF. CDR3 nucleotide sequence: TGTGCCAGCAGCTTTACTAGCGGGAGGCCCTCCTACGAGCAGTACTTC.

V is TRBV6-5 and J is TRBJ2-5, with 11 bases lining up with TRBD1. CDR3 length: 14 residues. CDR1 MNHEY and CDR2 SVGAGI come from the germline V gene. The ends lost 6 bases at V and 2 bases at J; junction bases unmatched: 2. The CDR3 region has the DNA TGTGCCAGCAGAGGGACAGGGGGACAAGAGACCCAGTACTTC. This sequence encodes CASRGTGGQETQYF.

The V and J genes are TRBV28 and TRBJ2-7, with 7 bases lining up with TRBD1. CDR1 and CDR2 (germline): MDHEN, SYDVKM. The CDR3 has 16 residues. With 8 bases clipped from V and 4 bases from J, the junction kept 17 bases outside the gene matches. The CDR3: CASRGGLRGRAYEQYF. CDR3 nucleotide sequence: TGTGCCAGCCGAGGTGGGTTGAGGGGGCGCGCGTACGAGCAGTACTTC.